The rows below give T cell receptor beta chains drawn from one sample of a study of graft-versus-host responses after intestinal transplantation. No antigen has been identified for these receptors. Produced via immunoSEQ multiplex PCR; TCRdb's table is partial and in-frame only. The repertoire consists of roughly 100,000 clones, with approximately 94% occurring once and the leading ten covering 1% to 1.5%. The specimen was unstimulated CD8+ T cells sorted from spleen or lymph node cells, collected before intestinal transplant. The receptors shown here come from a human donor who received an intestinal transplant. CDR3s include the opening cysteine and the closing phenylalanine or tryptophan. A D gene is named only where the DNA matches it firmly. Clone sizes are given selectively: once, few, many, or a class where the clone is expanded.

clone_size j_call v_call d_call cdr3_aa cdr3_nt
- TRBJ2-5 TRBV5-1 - CASKATGDQETQYF TGCGCCAGCAAGGCGACCGGAGACCAAGAGACCCAGTACTTC
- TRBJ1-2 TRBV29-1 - CSVAEGFDYTF TGCAGCGTTGCTGAGGGCTTTGACTACACCTTC
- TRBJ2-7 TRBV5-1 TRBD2 CASSLRRGGGDEQYF TGCGCCAGCAGCTTGAGGCGGGGGGGCGGGGACGAGCAGTACTTC
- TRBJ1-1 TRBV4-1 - CASSARTANTEAFF TGCGCCAGCAGCGCCCGGACAGCGAACACTGAAGCTTTCTTT
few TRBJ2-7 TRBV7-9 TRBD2 CASSPRGGMRSYEQYF TGTGCCAGCAGCCCCCGGGGGGGGATGAGGTCCTACGAGCAGTACTTC
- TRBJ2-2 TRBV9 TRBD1 CASSETGPFRDTGELFF TGTGCCAGCAGCGAGACAGGGCCCTTTAGGGACACCGGGGAGCTGTTTTTT
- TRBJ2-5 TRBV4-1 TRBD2 CASSRPGLAGEETQYF TGCGCCAGCAGCCGCCCGGGACTAGCGGGGGAAGAGACCCAGTACTTC
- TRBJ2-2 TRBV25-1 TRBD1 CASDRQGGRTGELFF TGTGCCAGCGATAGACAGGGGGGAAGAACCGGGGAGCTGTTTTTT
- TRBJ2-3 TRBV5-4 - CASSLNQAREQYF TGTGCCAGCAGCTTGAACCAGGCCAGGGAGCAGTATTTT
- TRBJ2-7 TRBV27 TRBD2 CASSQAGGAYEQYF TGTGCCAGCAGTCAAGCGGGGGGGGCCTACGAGCAGTACTTC
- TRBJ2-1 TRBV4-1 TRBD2 CASRPQPGGPGNEQFF TGCGCCAGCAGACCACAACCGGGGGGGCCGGGCAATGAGCAGTTCTTC